A single TCR beta chain is shown here with its context. These data come from a study of blood T cell repertoires in COVID-19. Overall study: There were acute and convalescent COVID-19 samples, and they came from the United States, Italy and Spain. T cells, B-cell-depleted T cells, or PBMCs supplied cDNA or gDNA.

Per the study methods: Amplifying reference gene primers gave estimates of nucleated cell counts. Profiling relied on immunoSEQ multiplex PCR, and the TCRdb table lists in-frame clones only, not all of them. Clone size and the V and J calls come from that table; the DNA yielded D and trimming. Of 100,000 to 120,000 clones in the sample, approximately 81% are singletons; the top ten hold less than 2%. The germline gives CDR1 SQVTM, CDR2 ANQGSEA. The germline V and J ends were trimmed by 5 bases and 0 bases, with 7 bases remaining between them. CDR3 length equals 12 residues. The specimen sequenced was peripheral blood. V usage is TRBV29-1 and J usage is TRBJ1-1; D not resolved. This TCR was recovered from a man aged 50-60 years with acute or convalescent COVID-19. Here the CDR3 reads CSVKQLNTEAFF. In DNA form, the CDR3 reads TGCAGCGTTAAACAGTTGAACACTGAAGCTTTCTTT.